The 27 T cell receptor beta chains in this list originate from one sample, sequenced in a study of beta chain features in type 1 diabetes. Investigators reverse transcribed all isolated RNA, so they sequenced expressed TCRB transcripts. Some clones are missing from TCRdb's copy, which holds only in-frame ones; the method was immunoSEQ multiplex PCR. The data hold around 250,000 clones, with roughly 13% observed a single time. The sample taken for sequencing was naive CD4+ T cells from blood. Receptors were obtained from a middle-aged woman in good health.

This clone was detected a few times. The gene calls are TRBV5-6 and TRBJ2-1; the D gene is possibly TRBD2 (5 bases). CDR1 and CDR2 from the germline V gene are SGHDT and YYEEEE. The CDR3 contains 17 residues. Between the trimmed V and J ends, which lost 6 bases and 0 bases, there was a span of 19 bases. CDR3 sequence reads: CASTWIGPGSSYNEQFF. The CDR3, as DNA: TGTGCCAGCACCTGGATCGGCCCGGGGTCCTCCTACAATGAGCAGTTCTTC.

This clone was picked up a small number of times. CDR3 DNA: TGTGCCAGCAGTGAAGTACAGGGACGCTATGGCTACACCTTC. This encodes CASSEVQGRYGYTF. The chain links TRBV6-1 to TRBJ1-2; a weak D match, TRBD1 (6 bases). Trimming took 1 base from V and 4 from J, leaving 10 bases between them. The CDR3 loop spans 14 amino acids. Germline CDR1 and CDR2: MNHNS and SASEGT.

In its sample, this clone was seen a few times. This chain joins TRBV27 and TRBJ1-5; 9 nucleotides line up with TRBD1. The CDR3 loop spans 15 amino acids. Germline V gene sequence: CDR1 MNHEY, CDR2 SMNVEV (reference sequence). Trimming removed 2 bases from V and 7 bases from J; junction bases left unmatched: 6. The CDR3 nucleotides read TGTGCCAGCAGTTTAGGACAGGGGCGGCGGCAGCCCCAGCATTTT. It codes for CASSLGQGRRQPQHF.

This sequence joins TRBV6-5 and TRBJ1-1, with 7 bases identical to TRBD1. J was trimmed by 5 bases and V by 6 bases; bases with no gene match: 9. The CDR3 is 14 residues long. Germline lookup yields CDR1 MNHEY and CDR2 SVGAGI. CDR3 coding DNA: TGTGCCAGCAGGGATACGACAGGGAGAACTGAAGCTTTCTTT. Translated, it gives CASRDTTGRTEAFF.

This clone was seen only a few times. The chain links TRBV6-5 to TRBJ2-7; 7 bases match TRBD1. Unmatched junction bases numbered 4, after V lost 2 bases and J lost 3 bases. This CDR3 is built from 14 residues. Germline CDR1 is MNHEY and CDR2 is SVGAGI. CDR3 sequence reads: CASSYIDRDYEQYF. The CDR3 DNA is TGTGCCAGCAGTTACATCGACAGGGACTACGAGCAGTACTTC.

The genes are TRBV7-2 and TRBJ2-5, with 9 positions matching TRBD2. The CDR3 length is 15 residues. Germline trimming cut 0 bases from V and 3 bases from J; bases unmatched to any gene: 2. The germline CDR1 and CDR2 sequences are SGHTA and FQGNSA. The CDR3 spells CASSLARGGEETQYF. DNA for the CDR3: TGTGCCAGCAGCTTAGCGCGGGGGGGGGAAGAGACCCAGTACTTC.

This rearrangement joins TRBV19 to TRBJ2-3; 7 nucleotides align to TRBD2. The CDR3 sequence is 14 residues long. Germline values: CDR1 LNHDA, CDR2 SQIVND (reference sequence). The junction had 8 bases not matched to a gene; V was cut back by 9 bases and J by 2 bases. CDR3 sequence: CASGVAGVTDTQYF. DNA for the CDR3: TGTGCCAGCGGCGTGGCGGGGGTCACAGATACGCAGTATTTT.

This clone was counted once. This sample also contains other DNA sequences that code for the same CDR3. This sequence joins TRBV7-2 and TRBJ2-5; the D is unclear. This CDR3 comprises 14 residues. V was pared by 1 base and J by 2 bases, with 8 bases between. The germline V gene encodes CDR1 SGHTA and CDR2 FQGNSA. The CDR3, as DNA: TGTGCCAGCAGCTTAGTGCGGTCGCAAGAGACCCAGTACTTC. It is translated as CASSLVRSQETQYF.

The sample holds a few counts of this clone. The chain recombines TRBV7-2 with TRBJ1-1, with no clear D. This CDR3 spans 14 amino acids. Trimming cost V 4 bases and J 2 bases, with 11 bases left between them. The germline V gene encodes CDR1 SGHTA and CDR2 FQGNSA. The CDR3 DNA follows: TGTGCCAGCAGCTCCCGCAGCGTAAACACTGAAGCTTTCTTT. Residues: CASSSRSVNTEAFF.

The V gene is TRBV15, the J gene TRBJ1-1, with TRBD1 matching 7 bases. The CDR3 consists of 16 residues. V was pared by 1 base and J by 5 bases, with 10 bases of the junction left unmatched. Germline assignment: CDR1 LNHNV and CDR2 YYDKDF (reference sequence). Written as DNA, the CDR3 is TGTGCCACCAGCAGAGTTGTCGGCAGGGGGATAACTGAAGCTTTCTTT. Translation gives CATSRVVGRGITEAFF. The variable domain in full, completed from reference TRBV15 and TRBJ1-1, reads DAMVIQNPRYQVTQFGKPVTLSCSQTLNHNVMYWYQQKSSQAPKLLFHYYDKDFNNEADTPDNFQSRRPNTSFCFLDIRSPGLGDTAMYLCATSRVVGRGITEAFFGQGTRLTVV.

This clone was seen more than once but under ten times. The V and J genes are TRBV7-2 and TRBJ2-5, with 9 nucleotides matching TRBD2. CDR1 is SGHTA and CDR2 is FQGNSA in the germline V gene. The CDR3 is made up of 15 amino acids. The V segment lost 4 bases and the J segment 4 bases; nucleotides outside the gene matches: 7. This CDR3 reads CASSSGLAKRETQYF. CDR3 in DNA: TGTGCCAGCAGCTCCGGACTAGCGAAGCGAGAGACCCAGTACTTC.

The chain has TRBV29-1 and TRBJ2-7; a weak D match, TRBD1 (6 bases). Per germline, CDR1 SQVTM and CDR2 ANQGSEA. Trimming stripped 7 bases from V and 1 base from J, with 29 bases between. CDR3 length: 18 residues. CDR3 protein: CSALLPGQVPARSYEQYF. CDR3 nucleotides: TGCAGCGCCCTACTACCGGGACAAGTCCCTGCCCGATCCTACGAGCAGTACTTC.

The chain carries TRBV5-4 and TRBJ2-5; TRBD2 aligns across 11 bases. CDR1 and CDR2 from the germline V gene are SGHNT and YYREEE (reference sequence). This CDR3 comprises 15 residues. Trimming removed 0 bases from V and 5 bases from J; junction bases left unmatched: 3. CDR3 coding DNA: TGTGCCAGCAGCTTGGCGGGACTAGCGGAGGAGACCCAGTACTTC. Protein product: CASSLAGLAEETQYF. Together with reference TRBV5-4 and TRBJ2-5, the CDR3 gives the full variable domain: ETGVTQSPTHLIKTRGQQVTLRCSSQSGHNTVSWYQQALGQGPQFIFQYYREEENGRGNFPPRFSGLQFPNYSSELNVNALELDDSALYLCASSLAGLAEETQYFGPGTRLLVL.

This clone showed up just a few times. The chain uses TRBV4-3 and TRBJ2-2, with a weak D call TRBD1 (5 bases). V was cut by 0 bases and J by 6 bases, with 14 bases left in between. Germline CDR1 and CDR2: LGHNA and YSLEER. CDR3 length: 16 residues. The DNA of the CDR3 is TGCGCCAGCAGCCAAGAGAGTGGAGTACAGGCCGGGGAGCTGTTTTTT. This codes for CASSQESGVQAGELFF.

In its sample, this clone was seen a few times. This chain joins TRBV5-4 and TRBJ2-3, with D perhaps TRBD2 (7 bases). The CDR3 loop spans 14 amino acids. Trimming left V 2 bases short and J 3 bases short, with 10 bases between. The germline V gene has CDR1 SGHNT and CDR2 YYREEE (reference sequence). CDR3 protein: CASSLGGGTDTQYF. The CDR3 DNA sequence: TGTGCCAGCAGCTTAGGGGGGGGGACAGATACGCAGTATTTT.

This clone showed up just a few times. This chain links TRBV2 with TRBJ2-1; a weak D match, TRBD1 (5 bases). V was clipped by 5 bases and J by 4 bases, with 12 bases between them. Germline V lookup: CDR1 SNHLY, CDR2 FYNNEI. The CDR3 covers 14 residues. CDR3 bases: TGTGCCAGCAGTTCTCTGGGGCCTTACAATGAGCAGTTCTTC. This gives the protein CASSSLGPYNEQFF. Together with reference TRBV2 and TRBJ2-1, the CDR3 gives the full variable domain: EPEVTQTPSHQVTQMGQEVILRCVPISNHLYFYWYRQILGQKVEFLVSFYNNEISEKSEIFDDQFSVERPDGSNFTLKIRSTKLEDSAMYFCASSSLGPYNEQFFGPGTRLTVL.

The chain carries TRBV11-2 and TRBJ2-2; D call uncertain. From germline, CDR1 is SGHAT and CDR2 FQNNGV. CDR3 length equals 12 residues. V was shortened by 5 bases and J by 8 bases, with 9 bases between the two germline ends. CDR3 sequence: CASSPEAGELFF. The CDR3, as DNA: TGTGCCAGCAGCCCTGAAGCGGGGGAGCTGTTTTTT.

The chain employs TRBV18 and TRBJ2-3; 11 bases are a match to TRBD2. There are 15 residues in the CDR3. The germline gives CDR1 KGHSH, CDR2 LQKENI. J gave up 5 bases and V 2 bases, and 3 bases lay outside the gene matches. The CDR3 coding sequence is TGTGCCAGCTCACCAACTAGCGGGGGAAGAGATACGCAGTATTTT. Translated: CASSPTSGGRDTQYF. The complete variable domain, with remaining parts taken from reference TRBV18 and TRBJ2-3, reads NAGVMQNPRHLVRRRGQEARLRCSPMKGHSHVYWYRQLPEEGLKFMVYLQKENIIDESGMPKERFSAEFPKEGPSILRIQQVVRGDSAAYFCASSPTSGGRDTQYFGPGTRLTVL.

V is TRBV15 and J is TRBJ1-2; D gene unclear. V lost 1 base, J lost 4 bases, and 10 bases lay in between. Germline V gives CDR1 LNHNV, CDR2 YYDKDF (reference sequence). The CDR3 sequence is 14 residues long. CDR3 bases: TGTGCCACCAGCAGAGCGGATCAGGTCTATGGCTACACCTTC. Translated, it gives CATSRADQVYGYTF.

This clone was observed a few times. The V gene is TRBV27, the J gene TRBJ2-7; D may be TRBD1 (6 bases). CDR1 and CDR2 from the germline V gene are MNHEY and SMNVEV (reference sequence). Trimming cost V 5 bases and J 5 bases, with 16 bases left between them. CDR3 size: 14 residues. As DNA, the CDR3 is TGTGCCAGCAGTCGTCCGGGACAACCAAACGAGCAGTACTTC. Translated, it gives CASSRPGQPNEQYF.

This clone was counted between two and nine times. The V call is TRBV4-1, the J call TRBJ1-5; 10 bases are shared with TRBD1. CDR3 length: 19 residues. V was clipped by 1 base and J by 2 bases; unmatched bases: 11. The germline V gene encodes CDR1 MGHRA and CDR2 YSYEKL. CDR3 in amino acids: CASSQAGQGHYFGNQPQHF. CDR3 sequence (DNA): TGCGCCAGCAGCCAAGCGGGACAGGGGCACTATTTTGGCAATCAGCCCCAGCATTTT.

In DNA, the CDR3 is TGTGCCAGCAGCGGATTCAGGGGAGAGCAGTTCTTC. It specifies CASSGFRGEQFF. The chain carries TRBV9 and TRBJ2-1; maybe TRBD1 (6 bases). CDR3 length: 12 residues. V lost 3 bases to trimming and J lost 10 bases, with 11 bases between them. Germline-derived CDR1 and CDR2 are SGDLS and YYNGEE.

This clone has more than one count but fewer than ten. The rearrangement joins TRBV7-8 to TRBJ1-2, with TRBD1 identical over 10 bases. Trimming cost V 2 bases and J 8 bases; bases outside gene matches: 2. Per the germline V gene, CDR1 is SGHVS and CDR2 is FQNEAQ. The CDR3 runs to 13 residues. The CDR3 here is CASSLRTGGGYTF. The CDR3 nucleotides are TGTGCCAGCAGCTTAAGGACAGGGGGGGGCTACACCTTC. Full variable domain (remainder filled in from reference TRBV7-8 and TRBJ1-2): GAGVSQSPRYKVAKRGQDVALRCDPISGHVSLFWYQQALGQGPEFLTYFQNEAQLDKSGLPSDRFFAERPEGSVSTLKIQRTQQEDSAVYLCASSLRTGGGYTFGSGTRLTVV.

The chain employs TRBV11-2 and TRBJ2-2, with D unresolved. From germline, CDR1 is SGHAT and CDR2 FQNNGV. The CDR3 loop spans 15 amino acids. Trimming pared 1 base from V and 5 bases from J, leaving 11 bases between. The CDR3 DNA sequence: TGTGCCAGCAGCTTAGTCGAGGTCAAAACCGGGGAGCTGTTTTTT. Encoded protein: CASSLVEVKTGELFF.

This clone has a handful of counts. The chain carries TRBV19 and TRBJ1-4; the D gene is possibly TRBD1 (6 bases). The CDR3 is 13 residues long. Looked up from germline, CDR1 is LNHDA and CDR2 is SQIVND (reference sequence). With 9 bases removed from V and 7 bases from J, the gap between germline ends came to 15 bases. The CDR3, as DNA: TGTGCCAGCCGACAGGTGGGCGGTGAAAAACTGTTTTTT. Translation: CASRQVGGEKLFF.

The chain joins TRBV18 to TRBJ2-7; maybe TRBD2 (6 bases). CDR3 length equals 13 residues. Deletions cut 0 bases from V and 3 bases from J, with 6 bases between. CDR1 is KGHSH and CDR2 is LQKENI in the germline V gene. The CDR3, as DNA: TGTGCCAGCTCACCACCGGAGGGCTACGAGCAGTACTTC. Translating gives CASSPPEGYEQYF.

The CDR3 DNA reads TGTGCCACCAGCACCGGGACAGGGGATGGCTACACCTTC. This translates into CATSTGTGDGYTF. The chain couples TRBV15 to TRBJ1-2; 10 nucleotides agree with TRBD1. Germline V gene lookup returns CDR1 LNHNV and CDR2 YYDKDF (reference sequence). This CDR3 has 13 amino acids. V lost 4 bases to trimming and J lost 6 bases; unmatched junction nucleotides: 2.